A selection of T cell receptor beta chains follows, all from one sample in a study of blood T cells in healthy people across ages. Using its own MiXCR run on the 5' RACE reads, TCRdb lists one record per CDR3 protein. The repertoire holds about 540,000 distinct CDR3 sequences, with more than 20% as singletons. The sample was also linked to a second study, of T cells of mothers and their children.

Sequenced: blood. Source of these receptors: a boy younger than 18 in good health. Both conserved end residues are part of each CDR3. A D gene is named only where the DNA matches it firmly. Not every row has a clone size; where given, it reads once, few, many or a size class.

V	D	size	J	DNA	CDR3
TRBV5-1	-	few	TRBJ2-5	TGCGCCAGCAGCCCCGGGGCTACTCAACAAGAGACCCAGTACTTC	CASSPGATQQETQYF
TRBV5-1	-	-	TRBJ2-3	TGCGCCAGCAGCTTTCAGGACAACACAGATACGCAGTATTTT	CASSFQDNTDTQYF
TRBV9	TRBD1	few	TRBJ2-5	TGTGCCAGCAGCGTAGGGGGGACAGGAGGTCTTACGGTAAAAGAGACCCAGTACTTC	CASSVGGTGGLTVKETQYF
TRBV29-1	-	-	TRBJ2-5	TGCAGCGCTGTGCCGGGGACGGAGACCCAGTACTTC	CSAVPGTETQYF
TRBV9	TRBD1	few	TRBJ2-1	TGTGCCAGCAGCGACAAAACACCGGGACAGGGTTACAATGAGCAGTTCTTC	CASSDKTPGQGYNEQFF
TRBV6-2/TRBV6-3	-	few	TRBJ1-6	TGTGCCAGCAGTTTCTTCCCGGGGGCGCTATCTTCACCCCTCCACTTT	CASSFFPGALSSPLHF
TRBV20-1	TRBD2	-	TRBJ2-1	TGCAGTGCCGGCATGGGGCTAGCGGGAGGGCGTTCCTACAATGAGCAGTTCTTC	CSAGMGLAGGRSYNEQFF
TRBV2	-	few	TRBJ2-5	TGTGCCAGCACGGGGGGCGGTATGGAGACCCAGTACTTC	CASTGGGMETQYF
TRBV29-1	-	few	TRBJ2-5	TGCAGCGTTGTCCCGACTCAGCAAGGGGGGCAGGAGACCCAGTACTTC	CSVVPTQQGGQETQYF
TRBV7-9	-	-	TRBJ1-2	TGTGCCAGCAGCTCAACCGGGACGGCCTATGGCTACACCTTC	CASSSTGTAYGYTF
TRBV6-2/TRBV6-3	-	many	TRBJ2-7	TGTGCCAGCAGTTACTACGAGCAGTACTTC	CASSYYEQYF
TRBV9	TRBD1	-	TRBJ1-1	TGTGCCAGCAGCACCCCGGACAGGGATAACACTGAAGCTTTCTTT	CASSTPDRDNTEAFF
TRBV6-4	-	few	TRBJ2-1	TGTGCCAGCAAGGTGGACGGGGCGGGGGAGCAGTTCTTC	CASKVDGAGEQFF
TRBV7-3	TRBD1	few	TRBJ2-2	TGTGCCAGCAGCTGGAGACAGGGAGAGAACACCGGGGAGCTGTTTTTT	CASSWRQGENTGELFF
TRBV12-3/TRBV12-4	-	few	TRBJ2-7	TGTGCCAGCAGGGCCGGGACCGGACCTTACGAGCAGTACTTC	CASRAGTGPYEQYF
TRBV4-1	-	-	TRBJ1-1	TGCGCCAGCAGCCAAGACGCGGGGAATGTTGAAGCTTTCTTT	CASSQDAGNVEAFF
TRBV28	-	few	TRBJ2-7	TGTGCCAGCAGTTCTCTCACAGTAGAGATCTCCTACGAGCAGTACTTC	CASSSLTVEISYEQYF
TRBV20-1	TRBD1	few	TRBJ1-1	TGCAGTGCCGGAAACGGAGGACAGGGGAACACTGAAGCTTTCTTT	CSAGNGGQGNTEAFF
TRBV12-3/TRBV12-4	TRBD2	few	TRBJ2-4	TGTGCCAGCAGTTCACGGACTAGCGGGGACAAAAACATTCAGTACTTC	CASSSRTSGDKNIQYF
TRBV24-1	-	-	TRBJ2-1	TGTGCCACCAGTGATTCCGCAGGCGATGAGCAGTTCTTC	CATSDSAGDEQFF
TRBV5-1	-	-	TRBJ1-6	TGCGCCAGCAGCTTTAGTGGACAGCAAAATTCACCCCTCCACTTT	CASSFSGQQNSPLHF
TRBV4-1	-	few	TRBJ1-4	TGCGCCAGCAGCCCCGGGACGGTTGAAAAACTGTTTTTT	CASSPGTVEKLFF
TRBV7-9	-	-	TRBJ1-2	TGTGCCAGCAGCGAGGGGTACTATGGCTACACCTTC	CASSEGYYGYTF
TRBV25-1	TRBD1	few	TRBJ2-2	TGTGCCAGCAGTTCAGGGGGCTACGTCGGGGAGCTGTTTTTT	CASSSGGYVGELFF
TRBV29-1	-	many	TRBJ1-4	TGCAGCGTTGGCCAAAACCCGGGACCTCTTAATGAAAAACTGTTTTTT	CSVGQNPGPLNEKLFF
TRBV6-6	TRBD1	-	TRBJ2-7	TGTGCCAGCAGTTACTCCTTCTCGGACAGGGCCTACGAGCAGTACTTC	CASSYSFSDRAYEQYF
TRBV20-1	-	few	TRBJ1-6	TGCAGTGTTACGGACAGCTCCTATAATTCACCCCTCCACTTT	CSVTDSSYNSPLHF
TRBV9	-	few	TRBJ2-3	TGTGCCAGCAGCGTAGGATTGGGGGGGGCGCGGGAAGATACGCAGTATTTT	CASSVGLGGAREDTQYF
TRBV28	TRBD1	-	TRBJ2-5	TGTGCCAGCAGTACACGACAGGGGGCAGGCGAAGAGACCCAGTACTTC	CASSTRQGAGEETQYF
TRBV10-2	-	-	TRBJ2-7	TGCGCCAGCAGTGAGTTATGGGCAGGGACCTACGAGCAGTACTTC	CASSELWAGTYEQYF
TRBV20-1	-	once	TRBJ2-7	TGCAGTGCTATTCTCCGGGCCAAAGTAGGAGTGCAGTACTTC	CSAILRAKVGVQYF
TRBV20-1	TRBD1	few	TRBJ1-4	TGCAGTGCTAGTCTCGCAGGGGGCGCACGGAAAGAAAAACTGTTTTTT	CSASLAGGARKEKLFF
TRBV20-1	TRBD2	few	TRBJ2-4	TGCAGTGCTTCTCCGGGACTAGCGGGGGTAGCCAAAAACATTCAGTACTTC	CSASPGLAGVAKNIQYF
TRBV6-2/TRBV6-3	-	-	TRBJ2-5	TGTGCCAGCAGTTCGAGAAGAGACAGACTGACGCAAGAGACCCAGTACTTC	CASSSRRDRLTQETQYF
TRBV15	-	few	TRBJ2-1	TGTGCCACCAGCAGAGAACTAACCTACAATGAGCAGTTCTTC	CATSRELTYNEQFF
TRBV20-1	TRBD1	few	TRBJ2-2	TGCAGTGCTCGTGGGACAGCGAACACCGGGGAGCTGTTTTTT	CSARGTANTGELFF
TRBV7-9	-	few	TRBJ2-1	TGTGCCAGCAGCTCGCTAGGCGATGAGCAGTTCTTC	CASSSLGDEQFF
TRBV5-1	-	few	TRBJ2-6	TGCGCCAGCAGCTTGAGGGAGCAGGTCTCTGGGGCCAACGTCCTGACTTTC	CASSLREQVSGANVLTF
TRBV7-2	TRBD1	-	TRBJ2-1	TGTCCCAGCAGCTTAGCAGGGGGTGTCTACAATGAGCAGTTCTTC	CPSSLAGGVYNEQFF
TRBV7-2	TRBD2	few	TRBJ2-7	TGTGCCAGCAGCTCCAGGGATAGCGGGAGTTATGAGCAGTACTTC	CASSSRDSGSYEQYF
TRBV19	TRBD1	-	TRBJ2-4	TGTGCCAGTAGTCCCCCGGGACAGTCATTTATTCAGTACTTC	CASSPPGQSFIQYF
TRBV7-9	TRBD1	-	TRBJ1-4	TGTGCCAGCAGCTTTAGGACAGGGGGTCGTGAAAAACTGTTTTTT	CASSFRTGGREKLFF
TRBV12-3/TRBV12-4	TRBD1	many	TRBJ2-7	TGTGCCAGCAGTCTATACAGGGGCACCTACGAGCAGTACTTC	CASSLYRGTYEQYF
TRBV4-3	-	-	TRBJ2-5	TGCGCCAGCAGCCAAGATTTCCTCGTCGGAGAGACCCAGTACTTC	CASSQDFLVGETQYF
TRBV2	-	-	TRBJ2-5	TGTGCCAGCAGTGAAGTGATCCGAGGGTCTGAGCAGTACTTC	CASSEVIRGSEQYF
TRBV18	TRBD2	many	TRBJ2-3	TGTGCCAGCTCACCACCGGGGACTAGCCTATATACGCAGTATTTT	CASSPPGTSLYTQYF
TRBV3-1	TRBD1	-	TRBJ2-1	TGTGCCAGCAGCTCTCGACAGGGGATCTCCTACAATGAGCAGTTCTTC	CASSSRQGISYNEQFF
TRBV6-5	TRBD2	few	TRBJ2-5	TGTGCCAGCAGTTACGCGGGAGGGTTCGGGACCCAGTACTTC	CASSYAGGFGTQYF
TRBV20-1	TRBD2	few	TRBJ2-3	TGCAGTGCTAGAGACAGCGGGAGAAGCACAGATACGCAGTATTTT	CSARDSGRSTDTQYF
TRBV20-1	-	-	TRBJ2-5	TGCAGTGCTAGAGTGGTGGGTCTCCAAGAGACCCAGTACTTC	CSARVVGLQETQYF
TRBV28	-	-	TRBJ2-5	TGTGCCAGCAGCCTAGGGACATCACTTCGGGAGGAGCAGTACTTC	CASSLGTSLREEQYF
TRBV11-3	TRBD1	few	TRBJ2-1	TGTGCCAGCAGCTCCGACAGGGTGGCCTACAATGAGCAGTTCTTC	CASSSDRVAYNEQFF